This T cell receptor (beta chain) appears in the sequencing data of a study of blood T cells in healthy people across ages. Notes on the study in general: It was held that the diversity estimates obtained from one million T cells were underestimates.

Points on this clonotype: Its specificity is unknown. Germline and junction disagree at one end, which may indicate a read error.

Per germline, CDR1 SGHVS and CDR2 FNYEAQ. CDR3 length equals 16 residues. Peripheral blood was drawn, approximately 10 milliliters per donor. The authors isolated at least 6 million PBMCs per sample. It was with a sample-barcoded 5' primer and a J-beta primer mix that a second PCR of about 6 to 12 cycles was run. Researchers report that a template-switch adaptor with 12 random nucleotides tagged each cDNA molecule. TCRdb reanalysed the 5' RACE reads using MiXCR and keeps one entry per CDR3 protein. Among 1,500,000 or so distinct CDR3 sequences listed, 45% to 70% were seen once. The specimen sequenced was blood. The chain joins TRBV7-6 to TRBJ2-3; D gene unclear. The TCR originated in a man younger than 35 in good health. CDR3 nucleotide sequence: TGTGCCTGCAGCTTAGAAAGCCCCTCAGTAGCAGATACGCAGTATTTT. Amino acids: CACSLESPSVADTQYF. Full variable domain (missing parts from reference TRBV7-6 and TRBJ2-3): GAGVSQSPRYKVTKRGQDVALRCDPISGHVSLYWYRQALGQGPEFLTYFNYEAQQDKSGLPNDRFSAERPEGSISTLTIQRTEQRDSAMYRCACSLESPSVADTQYFGPGTRLTVL.